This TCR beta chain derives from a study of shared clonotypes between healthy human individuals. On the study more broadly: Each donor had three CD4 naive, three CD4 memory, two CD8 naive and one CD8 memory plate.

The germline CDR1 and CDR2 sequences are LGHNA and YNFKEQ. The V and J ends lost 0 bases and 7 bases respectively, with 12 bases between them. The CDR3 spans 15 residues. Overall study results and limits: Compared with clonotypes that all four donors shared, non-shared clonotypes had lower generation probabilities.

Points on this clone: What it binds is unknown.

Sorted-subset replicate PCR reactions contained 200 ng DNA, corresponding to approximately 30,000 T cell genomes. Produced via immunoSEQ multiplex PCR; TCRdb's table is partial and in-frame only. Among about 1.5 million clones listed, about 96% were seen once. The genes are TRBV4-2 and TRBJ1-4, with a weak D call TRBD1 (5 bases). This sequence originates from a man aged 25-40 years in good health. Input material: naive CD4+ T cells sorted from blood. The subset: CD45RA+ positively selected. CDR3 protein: CASSQDGLGGEKLFF. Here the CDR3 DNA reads TGTGCCAGCAGCCAAGACGGGTTGGGGGGTGAAAAACTGTTTTTT.